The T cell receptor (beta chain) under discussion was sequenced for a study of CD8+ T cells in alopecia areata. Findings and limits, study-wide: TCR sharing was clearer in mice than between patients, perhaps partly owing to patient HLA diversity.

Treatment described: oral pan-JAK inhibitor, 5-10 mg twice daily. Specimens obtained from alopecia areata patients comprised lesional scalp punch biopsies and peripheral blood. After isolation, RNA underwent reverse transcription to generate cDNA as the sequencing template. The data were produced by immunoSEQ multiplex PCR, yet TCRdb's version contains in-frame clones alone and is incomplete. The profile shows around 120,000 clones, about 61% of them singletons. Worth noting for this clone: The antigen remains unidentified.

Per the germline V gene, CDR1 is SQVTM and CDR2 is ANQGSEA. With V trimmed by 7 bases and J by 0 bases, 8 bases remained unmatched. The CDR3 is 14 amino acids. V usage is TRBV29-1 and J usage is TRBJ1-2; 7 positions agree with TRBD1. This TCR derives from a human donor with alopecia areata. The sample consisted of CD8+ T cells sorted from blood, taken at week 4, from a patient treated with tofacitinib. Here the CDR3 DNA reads TGCAGCGCCGACGGACAGGACTCTAACTATGGCTACACCTTC. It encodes CSADGQDSNYGYTF.